The entry that follows covers one T cell receptor (beta chain) sequence. Method: immunoSEQ multiplex PCR; TCRdb's copy keeps in-frame clones and lacks some. The sample includes some 150,000 clones, less than 90% of them seen just once. The data were taken from a study of blood T cell repertoires in COVID-19. V lost 6 bases and J 10 bases, leaving 10 bases between the germline ends. The CDR3 covers 11 residues. The germline V gene encodes CDR1 MNHNY and CDR2 SVGAGI (reference sequence). The rearrangement joins TRBV6-6 to TRBJ2-1; TRBD2 might be the D (6 bases). The clonotype comes from a human donor with acute COVID-19. The donor label of this sample is uncertain. Sequencing input: PBMCs or T cells enriched from blood (not recorded which). This chain's CDR3 is CASRGLEEQFF. The CDR3 coding sequence is TGTGCCAGCAGGGGACTGGAGGAGCAGTTCTTC.